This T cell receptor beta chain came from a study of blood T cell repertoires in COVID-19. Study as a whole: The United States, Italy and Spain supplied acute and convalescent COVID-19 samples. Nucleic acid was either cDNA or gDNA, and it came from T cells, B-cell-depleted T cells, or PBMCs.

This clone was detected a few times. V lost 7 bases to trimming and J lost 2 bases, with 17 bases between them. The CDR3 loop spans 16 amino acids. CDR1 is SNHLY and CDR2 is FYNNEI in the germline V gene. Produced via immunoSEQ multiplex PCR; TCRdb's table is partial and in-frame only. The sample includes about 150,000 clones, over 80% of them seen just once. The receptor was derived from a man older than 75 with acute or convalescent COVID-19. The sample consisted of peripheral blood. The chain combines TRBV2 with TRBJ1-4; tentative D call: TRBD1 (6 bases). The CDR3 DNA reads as TGTGCCAGCACGAGGACCAGGGGTGCGACTAATGAAAAACTGTTTTTT. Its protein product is CASTRTRGATNEKLFF.